Given below is one T cell receptor beta chain in context. Its matching antigen is unknown. These data originate in a study of early T cells in non-severe SARS-CoV-2 infection. In the study overall: Sequencing used unsorted whole-blood bulk RNA, so chains lack pairing. Whole-study findings and limits: The VDJdb matching leaned toward anti-spike CD8 responses and overlooked private and CD4 specificities.

The CDR3 covers 15 residues. The germline V gene encodes CDR1 SGHDN and CDR2 FVKESK. The V end was cut by 1 base, the J end by 4 bases, with 14 bases between. Unique molecular identifiers were affixed to single, distinct cDNA molecules. TCRdb reprocessed the 5' RACE reads with MiXCR, giving one entry per CDR3 protein. Of more than 90,000 distinct CDR3 sequences in the sample, 11% were seen once. The receptor's source is an adult who was a healthcare worker with PCR-confirmed SARS-CoV-2 infection or an uninfected control (not recorded which). The V call is TRBV14, the J call TRBJ2-7; D is possibly TRBD1 (6 bases). Sequencing was performed on whole blood. CDR3 sequence: CASSQVRAGEYEQYF. CDR3 sequence (DNA): TGTGCCAGCAGCCAAGTTCGGGCAGGGGAATACGAGCAGTACTTC.